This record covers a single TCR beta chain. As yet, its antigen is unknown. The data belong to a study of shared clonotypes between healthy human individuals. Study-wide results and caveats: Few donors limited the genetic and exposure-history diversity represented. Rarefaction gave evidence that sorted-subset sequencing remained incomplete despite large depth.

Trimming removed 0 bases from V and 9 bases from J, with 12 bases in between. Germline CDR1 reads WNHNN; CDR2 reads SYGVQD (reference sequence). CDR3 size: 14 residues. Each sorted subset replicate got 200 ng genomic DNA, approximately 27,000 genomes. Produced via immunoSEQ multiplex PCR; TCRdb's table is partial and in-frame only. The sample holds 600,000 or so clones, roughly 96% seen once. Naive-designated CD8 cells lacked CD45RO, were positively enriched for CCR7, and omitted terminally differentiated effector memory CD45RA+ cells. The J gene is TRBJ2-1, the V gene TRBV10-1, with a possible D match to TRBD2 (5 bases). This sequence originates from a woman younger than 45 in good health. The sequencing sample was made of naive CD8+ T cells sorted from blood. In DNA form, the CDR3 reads TGCGCCAGCAGTGAGTCGTTATACGGAGGTGAGCAGTTCTTC. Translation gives CASSESLYGGEQFF.